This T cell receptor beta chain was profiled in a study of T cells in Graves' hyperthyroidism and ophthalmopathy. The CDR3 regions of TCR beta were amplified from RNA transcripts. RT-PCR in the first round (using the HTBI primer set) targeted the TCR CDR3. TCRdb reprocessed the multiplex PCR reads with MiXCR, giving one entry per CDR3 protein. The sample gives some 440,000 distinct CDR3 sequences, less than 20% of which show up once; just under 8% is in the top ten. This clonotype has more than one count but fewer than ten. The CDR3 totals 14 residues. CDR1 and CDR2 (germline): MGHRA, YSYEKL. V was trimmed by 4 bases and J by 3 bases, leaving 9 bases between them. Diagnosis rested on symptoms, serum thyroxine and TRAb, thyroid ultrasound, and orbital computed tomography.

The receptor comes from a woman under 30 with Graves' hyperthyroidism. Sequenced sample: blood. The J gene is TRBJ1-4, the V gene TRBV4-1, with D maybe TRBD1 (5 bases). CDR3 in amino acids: CASSPQGANEKLFF. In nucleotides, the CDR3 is TGCGCCAGCAGCCCCCAGGGCGCTAATGAAAAACTGTTTTTT.